This T cell receptor beta chain was captured by sequencing in a study of cytomegalovirus exposure and HLA in healthy donors. 13 Jbeta primers and 60 Vbeta primers were used for the PCR. Clones were read by immunoSEQ multiplex PCR, and TCRdb kept only the in-frame ones, dropping some. The sample carries approximately 150,000 clones, approximately 81% recorded once. Germline V CDR1 and CDR2: MNHEY, SVGAGI. V lost 2 bases and J lost 9, with 8 bases in between. The CDR3 covers 12 residues. The chain joins TRBV6-5 to TRBJ2-1, with D maybe TRBD2 (5 bases). This clonotype was obtained from a female donor in good health and CMV-seronegative. Sequenced: PBMCs. CDR3 sequence reads: CASSYRGLEQFF. The DNA for the CDR3 is TGTGCCAGCAGTTACCGCGGGCTTGAGCAGTTCTTC.